Reported below is one TCR beta chain. The antigen remains unidentified. Treatment noted: oral pan-JAK inhibitor, 5-10 mg twice daily. This entry belongs to a study of CD8+ T cells in alopecia areata. Study findings and constraints: Between patients, shared TCR sequences were less clear than in mice. This was possibly due in part to HLA diversity in the patient population. Scalp clonality and expanded CD8+ clones among the top 100 showed significant decreases with tofacitinib.

The V end was cut by 2 bases, the J end by 5 bases, with 6 bases between. Germline V gene lookup returns CDR1 LNHNV and CDR2 YYDKDF (reference sequence). The CDR3 length is 12 residues. In each case, RNA was isolated and then reverse transcribed into cDNA as the sequencing template. Sequencing was performed with immunoSEQ multiplex PCR; in TCRdb, only in-frame clones are kept and a portion is missing. This table has over 250,000 clones, 60% appearing once. This receptor was identified in a human donor with alopecia areata. This sample comprised CD4+ T cells sorted from blood, obtained around week 54, from a patient treated with tofacitinib. This chain links TRBV15 with TRBJ2-5; no firm D call. The CDR3 region has the DNA TGTGCCACCAGCAGAACCATGGAGACCCAGTACTTC. Protein: CATSRTMETQYF.